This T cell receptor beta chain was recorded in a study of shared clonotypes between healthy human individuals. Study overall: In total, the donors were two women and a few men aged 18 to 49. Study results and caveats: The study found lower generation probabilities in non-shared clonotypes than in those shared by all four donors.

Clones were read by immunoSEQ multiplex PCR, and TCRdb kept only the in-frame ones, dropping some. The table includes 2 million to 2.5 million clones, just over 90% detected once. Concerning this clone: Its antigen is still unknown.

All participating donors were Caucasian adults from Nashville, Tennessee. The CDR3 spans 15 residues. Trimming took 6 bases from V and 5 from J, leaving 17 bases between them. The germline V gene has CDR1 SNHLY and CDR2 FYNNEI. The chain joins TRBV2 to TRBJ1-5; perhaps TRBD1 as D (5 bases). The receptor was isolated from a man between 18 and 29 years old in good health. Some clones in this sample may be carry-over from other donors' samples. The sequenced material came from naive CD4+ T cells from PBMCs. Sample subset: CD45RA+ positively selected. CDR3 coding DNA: TGTGCCAGCAGGGACGACAGACATATTGATCAGCCCCAGCATTTT. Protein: CASRDDRHIDQPQHF.